This T cell receptor (beta chain) originates from a study of blood T cells in healthy people across ages. Through a sample-barcoded 5' primer and a J-beta primer mix, a second PCR was run for roughly 7 to 11 cycles. MiXCR, applied by TCRdb to the 5' RACE reads, yields one record per CDR3 protein. Here the sample spans 780,000 or so distinct CDR3 sequences, more than 55% being singletons. Per the germline V gene, CDR1 is DFQATT and CDR2 is SNEGSKA (reference sequence). The CDR3 consists of 14 residues. The chain recombines TRBV20-1 with TRBJ2-7; TRBD2 aligns across 9 bases. The end of the DNA fits TRBJ2-5 better, so the J call may be wrong. The source is a man in his forties in good health. The sequencing sample was made of blood. CDR3 in DNA: TGCAGTGCTAGAGGACTAAGCGGGGGGGAGACCCAGTACTTC. Translating it yields CSARGLSGGETQYF.